This T cell receptor (beta chain) appears in the sequencing data of a study of T cells after yellow fever vaccination (dated by TCRdb to the late 2010s). Concerning the study at large: Libraries from fractions with low cell numbers were prepared with the SMART-Seq v4 Ultra Low Input RNA kit. To follow T-cell clones before and after both primary and booster YFV17D yellow fever vaccination, bulk TCR alpha and beta repertoires underwent longitudinal sequencing. Two healthy male donors, one aged 18 to 29 and one aged 30 to 40 years, were included in the cohort. Blood was drawn at multiple timepoints before and after primary and secondary immunization, with bulk PBMC replicates and cell subsets isolated.

The sample was run on an Illumina NovaSeq 6000. TCR cDNA was made using 5'RACE template switching, a step that added a universal primer site and unique molecular identifiers. Priming for cDNA synthesis came from both the TCR alpha and TCR beta constant segments. Two PCR steps were used to amplify libraries, with sample barcodes and sequencing adapters being added in the second step. Sequencing of libraries was performed on Illumina HiSeq 2500 (2x100 bp) or NovaSeq (2x150 bp). The authors' pipeline ran thus. Reads were demultiplexed and collapsed into UMI consensus sequences with MIGEC, and V(D)J alignment was performed with MiXCR. Vaccine-responding clonotypes were defined with edgeR using replicate PBMC samples, requiring FDR below 0.01 and a log2 fold change above 5 up to day 15. CD4 or CD8 identity was assigned to each bulk clonotype according to whether the clonotype was present at higher abundance in the sequenced CD4 repertoire or the sequenced CD8 repertoire. TCRdb reworked the public reads: Q25 trimming with fastp, MiXCR clone assembly, productive beta chains retained. Each CDR3 protein gets just one entry, which takes the most common genes and DNA from the rows behind it. In this record, the V and J calls reflect TCRdb's handling and not the investigators' own analysis. The sample profile shows 300,000 to 400,000 distinct CDR3 sequences; 3.5% to 4.5% of them were found once. About 24% of the sample is taken by the ten largest.

This clonotype has more than one count but fewer than ten. Which antigen it targets is not known. No per-base quality is available; no much larger clone lies one base away. The sample's treatment or condition label, in plain terms: live attenuated yellow fever vaccine strain. At each blood-draw timepoint, two biological replicates of bulk PBMCs were collected. PBMCs were isolated from peripheral blood using a standard Ficoll-Paque protocol. TriZol was used to extract RNA from bulk PBMCs, from CD4 and CD8 fractions, and from dextramer-positive and dextramer-negative fractions. Spanning cysteine to phenylalanine, the CDR3 consists of 16 amino acids. Solely the CDR3 DNA is kept, with 48 bases framed from the first base. Based on the germline V gene, the CDR1 and CDR2 sequences are SGHTA and FQGTGA. Trimming removed 5 bases from V and 0 bases from J; the gene matches leave 6 bases unexplained. Study-level results and caveats: A small share of clonotypes was detected in both CD4 and CD8 compartments, with the overlap likely arising from convergent recombination. After the booster, most clones that had expanded after primary vaccination were detected again (around 96% of CD4 and around 88% of CD8), suggesting broad maintenance of memory. Computational filtering was needed because FACS-sorted repertoires could contain abundant contaminating clonotypes from the bulk population. The secondary T-cell response was weaker than the primary response but faster, peaking on day 5 instead of day 15. Because the study included only a couple of donors, the extent to which the findings can be generalized is limited.

This sample comprised PBMCs, obtained 5 days after the yellow fever booster vaccination. The chain is made from TRBV7-3 and TRBJ2-3; 9 nucleotides in the junction match TRBD2. The source is a man between 18 and 35 years old who received the YFV17D yellow fever vaccine. The CDR3 protein is CASSRESGGSTDTQYF. The nucleotide sequence reads TGTGCCAGCAGCCGAGAAAGCGGGGGGAGCACAGATACGCAGTATTTT.